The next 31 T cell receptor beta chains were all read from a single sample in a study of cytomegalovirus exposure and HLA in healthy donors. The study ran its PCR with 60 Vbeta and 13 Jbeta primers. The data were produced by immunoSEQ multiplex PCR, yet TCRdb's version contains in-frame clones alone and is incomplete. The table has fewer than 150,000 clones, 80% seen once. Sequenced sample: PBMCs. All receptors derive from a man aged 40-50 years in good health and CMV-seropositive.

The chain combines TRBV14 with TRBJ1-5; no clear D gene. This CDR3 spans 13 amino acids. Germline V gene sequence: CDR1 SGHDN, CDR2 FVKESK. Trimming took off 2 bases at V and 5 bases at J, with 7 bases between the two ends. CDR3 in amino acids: CASSQWSDQPQHF. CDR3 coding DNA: TGTGCCAGCAGCCAATGGTCAGATCAGCCCCAGCATTTT.

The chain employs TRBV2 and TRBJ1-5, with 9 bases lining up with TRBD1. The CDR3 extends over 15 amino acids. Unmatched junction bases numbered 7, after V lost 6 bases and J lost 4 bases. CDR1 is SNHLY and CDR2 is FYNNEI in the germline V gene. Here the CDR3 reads CASRPTGGPNQPQHF. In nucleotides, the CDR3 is TGTGCCAGCAGACCGACAGGGGGACCGAATCAGCCCCAGCATTTT. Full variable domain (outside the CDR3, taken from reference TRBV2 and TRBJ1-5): EPEVTQTPSHQVTQMGQEVILRCVPISNHLYFYWYRQILGQKVEFLVSFYNNEISEKSEIFDDQFSVERPDGSNFTLKIRSTKLEDSAMYFCASRPTGGPNQPQHFGDGTRLSIL.

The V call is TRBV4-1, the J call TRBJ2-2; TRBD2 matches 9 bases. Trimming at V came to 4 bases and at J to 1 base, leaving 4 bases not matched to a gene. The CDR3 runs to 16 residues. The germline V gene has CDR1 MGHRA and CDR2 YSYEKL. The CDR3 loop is CASSPQAGGNTGELFF. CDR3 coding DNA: TGCGCCAGCAGCCCCCAAGCGGGGGGGAACACCGGGGAGCTGTTTTTT.

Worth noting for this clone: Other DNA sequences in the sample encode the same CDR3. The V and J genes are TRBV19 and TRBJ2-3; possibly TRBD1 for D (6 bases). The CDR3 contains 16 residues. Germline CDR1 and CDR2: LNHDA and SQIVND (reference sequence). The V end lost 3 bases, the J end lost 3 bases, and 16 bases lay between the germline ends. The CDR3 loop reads CASSIAGRGRTDTQYF. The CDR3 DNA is TGTGCCAGTAGTATTGCCGGCAGGGGACGGACAGATACGCAGTATTTT.

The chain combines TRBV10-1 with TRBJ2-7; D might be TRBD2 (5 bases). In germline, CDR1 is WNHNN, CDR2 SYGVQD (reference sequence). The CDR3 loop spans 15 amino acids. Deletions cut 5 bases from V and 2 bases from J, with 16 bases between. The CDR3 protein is CASSPAGLQAYEQYF. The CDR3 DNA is TGCGCCAGCAGTCCGGCGGGCTTACAAGCCTACGAGCAGTACTTC.

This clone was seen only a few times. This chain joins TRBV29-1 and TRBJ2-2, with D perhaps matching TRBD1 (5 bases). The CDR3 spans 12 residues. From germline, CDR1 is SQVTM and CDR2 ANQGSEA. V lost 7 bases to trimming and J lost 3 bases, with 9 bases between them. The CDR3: CSAQGDTGELFF. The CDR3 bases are TGCAGCGCCCAGGGTGACACCGGGGAGCTGTTTTTT.

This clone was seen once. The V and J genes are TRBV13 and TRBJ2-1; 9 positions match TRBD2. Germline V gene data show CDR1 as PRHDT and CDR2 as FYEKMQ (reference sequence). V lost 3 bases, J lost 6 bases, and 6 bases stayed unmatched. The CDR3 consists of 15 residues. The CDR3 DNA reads TGTGCCAGCAGCTTGGGCGGGAGGGCCCTCAATGAGCAGTTCTTC. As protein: CASSLGGRALNEQFF.

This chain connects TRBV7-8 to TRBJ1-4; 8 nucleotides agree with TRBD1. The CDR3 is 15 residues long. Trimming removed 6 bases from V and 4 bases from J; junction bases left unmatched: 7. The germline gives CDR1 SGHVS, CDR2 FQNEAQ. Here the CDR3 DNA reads TGTGCCAGCAGATTTGGGACAGGCCTTAATGAAAAACTGTTTTTT. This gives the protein CASRFGTGLNEKLFF.

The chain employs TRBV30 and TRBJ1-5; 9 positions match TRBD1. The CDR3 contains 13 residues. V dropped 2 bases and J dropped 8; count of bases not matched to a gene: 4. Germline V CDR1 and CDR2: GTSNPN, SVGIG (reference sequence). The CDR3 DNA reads TGTGCCTGGAGTACAGGGGGCTTGGAGCCCCAGCATTTT. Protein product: CAWSTGGLEPQHF.

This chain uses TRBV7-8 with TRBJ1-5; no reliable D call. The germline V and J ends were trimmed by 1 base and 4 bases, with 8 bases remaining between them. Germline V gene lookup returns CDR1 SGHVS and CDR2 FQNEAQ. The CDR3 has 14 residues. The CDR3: CASSLDAPNQPQHF. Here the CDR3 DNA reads TGTGCCAGCAGCTTAGATGCGCCAAATCAGCCCCAGCATTTT.

CDR3 residues: CASSLTGGKTQYF. The DNA of the CDR3 is TGCGCCAGCAGCTTAACGGGAGGGAAGACCCAGTACTTC. The J gene is TRBJ2-5, the V gene TRBV5-1; 8 bases fit TRBD2. The germline V gene has CDR1 SGHRS and CDR2 YFSETQ. V lost 2 bases and J lost 6; bases outside the gene matches: 3. CDR3 length: 13 amino acids.

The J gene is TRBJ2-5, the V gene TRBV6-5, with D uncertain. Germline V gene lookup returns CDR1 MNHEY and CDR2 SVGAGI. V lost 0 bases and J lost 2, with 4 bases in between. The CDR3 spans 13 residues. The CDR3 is CASSYSAQETQYF. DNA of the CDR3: TGTGCCAGCAGTTACTCAGCGCAAGAGACCCAGTACTTC.

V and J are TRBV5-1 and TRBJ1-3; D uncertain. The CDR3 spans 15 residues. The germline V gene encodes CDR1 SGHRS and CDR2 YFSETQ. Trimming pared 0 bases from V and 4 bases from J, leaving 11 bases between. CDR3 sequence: CASSLVTGEGNTIYF. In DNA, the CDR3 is TGCGCCAGCAGCTTGGTTACGGGTGAAGGAAACACCATATATTTT.

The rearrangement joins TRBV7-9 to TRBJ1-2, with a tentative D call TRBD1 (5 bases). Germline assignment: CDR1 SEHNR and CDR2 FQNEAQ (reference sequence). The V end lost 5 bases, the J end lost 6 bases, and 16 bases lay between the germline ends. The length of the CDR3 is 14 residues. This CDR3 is CASSLGTGDDGYTF. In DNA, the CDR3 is TGTGCCAGCAGCCTCGGGACGGGAGATGATGGCTACACCTTC.

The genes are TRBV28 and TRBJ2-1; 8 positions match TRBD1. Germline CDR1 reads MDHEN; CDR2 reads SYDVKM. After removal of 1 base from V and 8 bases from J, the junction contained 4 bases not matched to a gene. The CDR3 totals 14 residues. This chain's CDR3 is CASSLFQGADEQFF. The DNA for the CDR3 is TGTGCCAGCAGTTTATTTCAGGGGGCGGATGAGCAGTTCTTC.

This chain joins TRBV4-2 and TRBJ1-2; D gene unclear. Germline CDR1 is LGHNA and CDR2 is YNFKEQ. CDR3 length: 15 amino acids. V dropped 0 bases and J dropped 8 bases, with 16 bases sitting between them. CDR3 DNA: TGTGCCAGCAGCCAAGATCGGGGAGACCTTCAGGGCTACACCTTC. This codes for CASSQDRGDLQGYTF.

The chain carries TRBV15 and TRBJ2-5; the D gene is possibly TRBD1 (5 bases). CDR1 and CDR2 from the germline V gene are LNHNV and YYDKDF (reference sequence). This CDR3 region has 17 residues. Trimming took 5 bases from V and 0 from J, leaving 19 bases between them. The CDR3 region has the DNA TGTGCCACCAGCCTTAACATGACAGTTACGTACCAAGAGACCCAGTACTTC. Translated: CATSLNMTVTYQETQYF.

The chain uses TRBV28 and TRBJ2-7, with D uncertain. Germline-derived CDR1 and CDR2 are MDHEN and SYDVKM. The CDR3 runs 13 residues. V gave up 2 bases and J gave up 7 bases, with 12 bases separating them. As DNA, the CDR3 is TGTGCCAGCAGTTTAGAGGTTCCGATGGAGCAGTACTTC. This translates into CASSLEVPMEQYF.

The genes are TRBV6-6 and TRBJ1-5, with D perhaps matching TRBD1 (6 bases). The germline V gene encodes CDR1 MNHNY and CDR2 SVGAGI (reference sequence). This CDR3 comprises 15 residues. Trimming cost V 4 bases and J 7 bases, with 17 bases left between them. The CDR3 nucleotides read TGTGCCAGCAGTTCTTTGACAGGAACTGACCAGCCCCAGCATTTT. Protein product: CASSSLTGTDQPQHF.

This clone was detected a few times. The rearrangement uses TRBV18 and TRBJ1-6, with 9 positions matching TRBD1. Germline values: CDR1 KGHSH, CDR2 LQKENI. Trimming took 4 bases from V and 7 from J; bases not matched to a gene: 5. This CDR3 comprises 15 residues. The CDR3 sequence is CASSRTGDRNSPLHF. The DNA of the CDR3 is TGTGCCAGCTCACGGACAGGGGATAGGAATTCACCCCTCCACTTT. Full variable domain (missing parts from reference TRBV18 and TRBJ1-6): NAGVMQNPRHLVRRRGQEARLRCSPMKGHSHVYWYRQLPEEGLKFMVYLQKENIIDESGMPKERFSAEFPKEGPSILRIQQVVRGDSAAYFCASSRTGDRNSPLHFGNGTRLTVT.

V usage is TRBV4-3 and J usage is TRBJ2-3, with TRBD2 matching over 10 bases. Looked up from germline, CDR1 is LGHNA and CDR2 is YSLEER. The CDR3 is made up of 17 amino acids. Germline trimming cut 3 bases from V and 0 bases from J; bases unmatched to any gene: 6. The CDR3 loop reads CASSQTLAGVSTDTQYF. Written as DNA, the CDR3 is TGCGCCAGCAGCCAGACCCTAGCGGGGGTTAGCACAGATACGCAGTATTTT.

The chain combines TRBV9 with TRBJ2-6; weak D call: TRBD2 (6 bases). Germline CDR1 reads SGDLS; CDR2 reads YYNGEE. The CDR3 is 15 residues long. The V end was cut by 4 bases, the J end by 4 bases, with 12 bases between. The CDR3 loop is CASSSRGSGANVLTF. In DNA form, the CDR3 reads TGTGCCAGCAGCTCCCGGGGGTCGGGGGCCAACGTCCTGACTTTC.

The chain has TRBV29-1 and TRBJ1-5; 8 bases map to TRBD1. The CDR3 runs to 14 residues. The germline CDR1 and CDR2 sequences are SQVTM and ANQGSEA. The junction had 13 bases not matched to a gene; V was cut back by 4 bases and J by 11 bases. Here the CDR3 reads CSVVLGAGGNTQHF. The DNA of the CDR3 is TGCAGCGTTGTTTTAGGAGCAGGGGGCAATACCCAGCATTTT.

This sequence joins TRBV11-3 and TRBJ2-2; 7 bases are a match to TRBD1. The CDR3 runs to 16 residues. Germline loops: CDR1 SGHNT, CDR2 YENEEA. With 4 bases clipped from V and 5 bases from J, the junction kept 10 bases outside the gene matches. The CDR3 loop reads CASSYPQGFGTGELFF. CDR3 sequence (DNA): TGTGCCAGCAGCTACCCACAGGGGTTTGGAACCGGGGAGCTGTTTTTT.

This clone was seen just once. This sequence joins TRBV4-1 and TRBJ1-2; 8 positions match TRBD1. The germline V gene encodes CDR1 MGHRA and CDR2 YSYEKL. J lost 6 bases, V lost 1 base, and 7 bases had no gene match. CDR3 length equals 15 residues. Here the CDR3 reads CASSQVTGVLDGYTF. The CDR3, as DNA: TGCGCCAGCAGCCAAGTGACAGGGGTTTTAGATGGCTACACCTTC.

CDR3 residues: CAWKTSGKYEQYF. The CDR3 DNA sequence: TGTGCCTGGAAGACTAGCGGAAAATACGAGCAGTACTTC. This sequence joins TRBV30 and TRBJ2-7; the match to TRBD2 covers 9 bases. The length of the CDR3 is 13 residues. Germline assignment: CDR1 GTSNPN and CDR2 SVGIG (reference sequence). V lost 4 bases and J lost 4; bases outside the gene matches: 5. The full variable domain, its missing parts supplied by reference TRBV30 and TRBJ2-7, is SQTIHQWPATLVQPVGSPLSLECTVEGTSNPNLYWYRQAAGRGLQLLFYSVGIGQISSEVPQNLSASRPQDRQFILSSKKLLLSDSGFYLCAWKTSGKYEQYFGPGTRLTVT.

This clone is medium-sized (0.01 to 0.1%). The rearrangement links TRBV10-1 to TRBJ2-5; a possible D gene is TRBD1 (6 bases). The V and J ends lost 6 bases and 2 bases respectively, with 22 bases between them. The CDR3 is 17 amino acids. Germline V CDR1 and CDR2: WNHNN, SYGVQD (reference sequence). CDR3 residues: CASRSSGRGVGQETQYF. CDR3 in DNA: TGCGCCAGCAGAAGTTCCGGCAGGGGAGTAGGGCAAGAGACCCAGTACTTC.

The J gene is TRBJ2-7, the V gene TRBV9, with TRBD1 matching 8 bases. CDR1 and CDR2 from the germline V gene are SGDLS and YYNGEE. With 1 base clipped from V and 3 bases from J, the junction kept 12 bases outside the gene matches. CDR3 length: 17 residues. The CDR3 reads CASSVKRLQGAVYEQYF. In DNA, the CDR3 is TGTGCCAGCAGCGTAAAGAGGTTGCAGGGGGCCGTCTACGAGCAGTACTTC.

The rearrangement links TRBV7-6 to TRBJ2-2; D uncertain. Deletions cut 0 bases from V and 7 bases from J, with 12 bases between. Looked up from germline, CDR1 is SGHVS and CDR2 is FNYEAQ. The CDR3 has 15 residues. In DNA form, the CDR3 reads TGTGCCAGCAGCTTAGCCCCTCCGGTGAGCGGGGAGCTGTTTTTT. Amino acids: CASSLAPPVSGELFF.

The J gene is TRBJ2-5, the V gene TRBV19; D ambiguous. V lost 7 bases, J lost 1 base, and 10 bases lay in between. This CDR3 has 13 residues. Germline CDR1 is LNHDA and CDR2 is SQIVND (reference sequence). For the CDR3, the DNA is TGTGCCAGTATGTCTTCGGGCCAAGAGACCCAGTACTTC. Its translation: CASMSSGQETQYF.

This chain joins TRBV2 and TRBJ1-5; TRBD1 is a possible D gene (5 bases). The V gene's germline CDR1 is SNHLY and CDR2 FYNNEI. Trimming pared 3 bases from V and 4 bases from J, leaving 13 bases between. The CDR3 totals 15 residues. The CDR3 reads CASSEWGVGNQPQHF. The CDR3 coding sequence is TGTGCCAGCAGTGAGTGGGGGGTTGGGAATCAGCCCCAGCATTTT.